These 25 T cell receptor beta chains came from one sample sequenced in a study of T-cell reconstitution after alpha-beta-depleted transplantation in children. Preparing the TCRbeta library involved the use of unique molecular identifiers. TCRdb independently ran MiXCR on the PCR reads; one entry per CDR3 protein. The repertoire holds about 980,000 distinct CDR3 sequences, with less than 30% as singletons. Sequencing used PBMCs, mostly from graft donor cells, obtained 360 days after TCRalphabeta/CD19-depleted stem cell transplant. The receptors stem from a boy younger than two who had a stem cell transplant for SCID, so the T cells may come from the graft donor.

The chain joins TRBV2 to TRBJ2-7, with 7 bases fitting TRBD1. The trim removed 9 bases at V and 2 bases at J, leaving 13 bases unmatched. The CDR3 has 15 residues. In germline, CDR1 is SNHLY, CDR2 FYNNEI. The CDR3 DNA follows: TGTGCCAGTAGGGGGCCGGTGGCTAGGGCCTACGAGCAGTACTTC. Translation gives CASRGPVARAYEQYF. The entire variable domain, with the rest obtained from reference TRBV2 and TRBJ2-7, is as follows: EPEVTQTPSHQVTQMGQEVILRCVPISNHLYFYWYRQILGQKVEFLVSFYNNEISEKSEIFDDQFSVERPDGSNFTLKIRSTKLEDSAMYFCASRGPVARAYEQYFGPGTRLTVT.

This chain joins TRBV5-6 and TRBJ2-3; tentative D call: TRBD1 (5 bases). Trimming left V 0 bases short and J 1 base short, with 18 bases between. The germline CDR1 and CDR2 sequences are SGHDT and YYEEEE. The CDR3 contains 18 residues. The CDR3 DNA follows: TGTGCCAGCAGCTTGGGACCCCGGTTTCTAGGGGGCACAGATACGCAGTATTTT. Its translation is CASSLGPRFLGGTDTQYF.

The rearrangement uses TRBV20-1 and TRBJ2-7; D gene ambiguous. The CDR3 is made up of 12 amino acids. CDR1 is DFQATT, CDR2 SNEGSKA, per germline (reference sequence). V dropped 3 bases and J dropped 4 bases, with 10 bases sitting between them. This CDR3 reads CSASDPSYEQYF. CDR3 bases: TGCAGTGCTAGTGACCCCAGTTACGAGCAGTACTTC.

CDR3 region: CASSLIGDRSQETQYF. CDR3 coding DNA: TGTGCCAGCAGTTTAATAGGGGACAGGAGTCAAGAGACCCAGTACTTC. V is TRBV12-3 or TRBV12-4 and J is TRBJ2-5, with 8 bases identical to TRBD1. The length of the CDR3 is 16 residues. V dropped 2 bases and J dropped 2; count of bases not matched to a gene: 7.

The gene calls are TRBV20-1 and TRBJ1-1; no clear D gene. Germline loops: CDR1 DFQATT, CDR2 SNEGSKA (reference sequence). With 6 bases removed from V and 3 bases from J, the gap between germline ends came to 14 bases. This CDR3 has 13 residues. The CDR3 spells CSAGSGRDTEAFF. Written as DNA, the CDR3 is TGCAGTGCCGGGAGTGGGAGGGACACTGAAGCTTTCTTT.

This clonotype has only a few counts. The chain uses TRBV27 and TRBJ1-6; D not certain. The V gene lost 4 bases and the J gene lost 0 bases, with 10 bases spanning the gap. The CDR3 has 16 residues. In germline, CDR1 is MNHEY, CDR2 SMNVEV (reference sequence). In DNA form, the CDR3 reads TGTGCCAGCAGTTATGCGTGGGGCTCCTATAATTCACCCCTCCACTTT. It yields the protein CASSYAWGSYNSPLHF.

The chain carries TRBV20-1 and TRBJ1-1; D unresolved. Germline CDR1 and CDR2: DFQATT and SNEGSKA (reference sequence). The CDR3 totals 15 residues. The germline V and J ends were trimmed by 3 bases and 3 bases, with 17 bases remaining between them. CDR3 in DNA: TGCAGTGCTAGGTCGGTATGGAGTTGGGACACTGAAGCTTTCTTT. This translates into CSARSVWSWDTEAFF.

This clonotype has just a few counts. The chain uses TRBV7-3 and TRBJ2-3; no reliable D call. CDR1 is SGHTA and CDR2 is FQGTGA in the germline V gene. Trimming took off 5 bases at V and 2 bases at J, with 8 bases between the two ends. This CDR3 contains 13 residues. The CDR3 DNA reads TGTGCCAGCAGCCCCCGAAACACAGATACGCAGTATTTT. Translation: CASSPRNTDTQYF. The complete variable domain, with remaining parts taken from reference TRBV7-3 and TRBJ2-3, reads GAGVSQTPSNKVTEKGKYVELRCDPISGHTALYWYRQSLGQGPEFLIYFQGTGAADDSGLPNDRFFAVRPEGSVSTLKIQRTERGDSAVYLCASSPRNTDTQYFGPGTRLTVL.

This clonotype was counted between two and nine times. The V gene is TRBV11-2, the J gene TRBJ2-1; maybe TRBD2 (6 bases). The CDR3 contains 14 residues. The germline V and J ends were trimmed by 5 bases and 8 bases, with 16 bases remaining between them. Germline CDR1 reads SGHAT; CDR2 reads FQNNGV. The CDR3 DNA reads TGTGCCAGCAGCCTACGGGCTAGCGTAGATGAGCAGTTCTTC. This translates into CASSLRASVDEQFF.

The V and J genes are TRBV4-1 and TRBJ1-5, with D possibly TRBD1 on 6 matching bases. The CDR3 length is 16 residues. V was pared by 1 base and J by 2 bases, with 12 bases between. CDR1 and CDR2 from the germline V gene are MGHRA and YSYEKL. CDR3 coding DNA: TGCGCCAGCAGCCAAGGGCAGGGGAACGGCAATCAGCCCCAGCATTTT. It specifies CASSQGQGNGNQPQHF.

The CDR3 loop reads CATSRVLVAGAGETQYF. In nucleotides, the CDR3 is TGTGCCACCAGCAGAGTTTTAGTTGCGGGGGCTGGGGAGACCCAGTACTTC. The chain joins TRBV15 to TRBJ2-5; a possible D gene is TRBD2 (7 bases). The ends were cut back, 1 base at V and 5 bases at J, with 20 bases in the middle. The CDR3 covers 17 residues. Looked up from germline, CDR1 is LNHNV and CDR2 is YYDKDF (reference sequence).

The DNA of the CDR3 is TGTGCCAGCACCCGGGACAGCTATTCCTACGAGCAGTACTTC. Protein product: CASTRDSYSYEQYF. The chain has TRBV7-9 and TRBJ2-7, with TRBD1 matching 7 bases. The trim removed 7 bases at V and 1 base at J, leaving 7 bases unmatched. The germline V gene has CDR1 SEHNR and CDR2 FQNEAQ (reference sequence). CDR3 size: 14 residues.

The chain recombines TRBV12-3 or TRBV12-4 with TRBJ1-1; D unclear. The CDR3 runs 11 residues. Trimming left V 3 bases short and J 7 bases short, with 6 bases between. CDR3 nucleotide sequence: TGTGCCAGCAGTTTCCAGTTTGAAGCTTTCTTT. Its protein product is CASSFQFEAFF.

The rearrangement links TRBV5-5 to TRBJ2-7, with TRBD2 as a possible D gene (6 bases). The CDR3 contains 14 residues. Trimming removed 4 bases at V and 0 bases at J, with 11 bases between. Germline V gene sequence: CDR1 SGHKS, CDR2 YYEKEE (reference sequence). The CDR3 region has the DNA TGTGCCAGCAGCCCCTTCGGGAGCTCCTACGAGCAGTACTTC. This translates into CASSPFGSSYEQYF.

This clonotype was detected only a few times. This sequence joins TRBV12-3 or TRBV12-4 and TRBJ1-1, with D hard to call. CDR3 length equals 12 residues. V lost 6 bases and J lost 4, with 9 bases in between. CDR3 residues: CASSPVGTEAFF. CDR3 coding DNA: TGTGCCAGCAGCCCGGTTGGCACTGAAGCTTTCTTT.

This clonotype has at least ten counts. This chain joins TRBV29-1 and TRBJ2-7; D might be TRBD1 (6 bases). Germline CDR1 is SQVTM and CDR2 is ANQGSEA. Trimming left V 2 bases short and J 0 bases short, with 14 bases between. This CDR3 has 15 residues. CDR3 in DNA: TGCAGCGTTGAAAAGGGCAGGGGACCCTCCTACGAGCAGTACTTC. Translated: CSVEKGRGPSYEQYF.

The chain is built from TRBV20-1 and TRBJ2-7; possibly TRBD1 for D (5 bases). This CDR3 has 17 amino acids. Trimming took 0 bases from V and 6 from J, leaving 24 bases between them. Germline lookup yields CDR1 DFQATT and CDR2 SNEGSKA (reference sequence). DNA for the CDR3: TGCAGTGCTAGAGATTGGGCACCAGGGAAGAAGGGCCTCGAGCAGTACTTC. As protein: CSARDWAPGKKGLEQYF.

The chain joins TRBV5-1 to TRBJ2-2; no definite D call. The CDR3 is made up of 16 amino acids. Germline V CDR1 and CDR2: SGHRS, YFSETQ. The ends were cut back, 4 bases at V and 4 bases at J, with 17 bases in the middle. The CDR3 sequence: CASSPRTYEGTGELFF. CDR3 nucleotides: TGCGCCAGCAGCCCAAGGACCTACGAAGGCACCGGGGAGCTGTTTTTT.

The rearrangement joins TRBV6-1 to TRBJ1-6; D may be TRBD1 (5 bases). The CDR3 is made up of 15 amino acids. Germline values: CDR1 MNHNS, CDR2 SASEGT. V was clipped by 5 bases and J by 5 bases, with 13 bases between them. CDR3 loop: CASSRTQNNNSPLHF. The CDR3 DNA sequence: TGTGCCAGCAGTAGGACACAGAATAATAATTCACCCCTCCACTTT.

CDR3 sequence: CASSQDRPGRVAEAFF. CDR3 in DNA: TGCGCCAGCAGCCAAGATCGCCCAGGGAGGGTTGCTGAAGCTTTCTTT. The genes are TRBV4-1 and TRBJ1-1, with a weak D call TRBD1 (5 bases). CDR3 size: 16 residues. Trimming took 0 bases from V and 6 from J, leaving 17 bases between them. Germline assignment: CDR1 MGHRA and CDR2 YSYEKL.

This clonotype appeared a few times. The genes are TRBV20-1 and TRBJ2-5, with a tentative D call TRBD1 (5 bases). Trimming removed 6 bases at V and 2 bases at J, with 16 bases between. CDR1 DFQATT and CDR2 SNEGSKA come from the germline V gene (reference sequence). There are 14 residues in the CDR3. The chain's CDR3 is CSANHGAEQETQYF. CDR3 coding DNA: TGCAGTGCCAACCATGGGGCAGAACAAGAGACCCAGTACTTC.

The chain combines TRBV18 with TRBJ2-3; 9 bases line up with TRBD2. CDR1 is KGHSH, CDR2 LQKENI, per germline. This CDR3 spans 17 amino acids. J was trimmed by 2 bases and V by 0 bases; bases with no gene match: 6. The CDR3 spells CASSPPRAGGPTDTQYF. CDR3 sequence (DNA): TGTGCCAGCTCACCACCCCGAGCGGGGGGACCCACAGATACGCAGTATTTT.

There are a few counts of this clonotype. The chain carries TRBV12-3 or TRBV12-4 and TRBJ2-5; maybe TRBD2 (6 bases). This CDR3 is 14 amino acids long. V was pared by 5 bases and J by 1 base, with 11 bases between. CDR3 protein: CASSVRDSQETQYF. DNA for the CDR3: TGTGCCAGCAGTGTCCGGGACTCCCAAGAGACCCAGTACTTC.

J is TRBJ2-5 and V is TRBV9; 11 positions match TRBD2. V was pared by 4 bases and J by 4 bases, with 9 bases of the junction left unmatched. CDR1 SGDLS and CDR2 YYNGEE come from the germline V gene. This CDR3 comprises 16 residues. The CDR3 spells CASSFRLAGKGETQYF. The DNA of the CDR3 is TGTGCCAGCAGCTTTCGACTAGCGGGAAAGGGAGAGACCCAGTACTTC.

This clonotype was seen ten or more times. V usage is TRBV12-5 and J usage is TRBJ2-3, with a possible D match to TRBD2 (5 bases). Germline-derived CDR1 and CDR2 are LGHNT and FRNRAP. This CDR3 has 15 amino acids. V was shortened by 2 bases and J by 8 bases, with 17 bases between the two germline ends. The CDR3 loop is CASGLSRTSGVTQYF. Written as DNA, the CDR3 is TGTGCTAGTGGTTTGTCCAGGACTTCCGGGGTTACGCAGTATTTT.